These T cell receptor beta chains were read from a single sample in a study of memory CD4+ T cells and cytomegalovirus serostatus. Profiling relied on immunoSEQ multiplex PCR, and the TCRdb table lists in-frame clones only, not all of them. Counted here are some 46,000 clones, roughly three quarters occurring once; the ten biggest clones make up around 1.1%. The sample taken for sequencing was memory CD4+ T cells from blood. These receptors originate from an adult in good health and CMV-seronegative. Both conserved end residues are part of each CDR3. The D gene is left open where the match is weak. The listing skips clone size in some rows; elsewhere it reads once, few, many or a size class.

j_call	clone_size	v_call	d_call	cdr3_length	cdr3_aa	cdr3_nt
TRBJ2-7	NA	TRBV10-3	TRBD1	14	CAISREGQPYEQYF	TGTGCCATCAGCCGTGAGGGACAGCCTTACGAGCAGTACTTC
TRBJ2-7	few	TRBV27	TRBD2	15	CASSLSGRASYEQYF	TGTGCCAGCAGCCTTAGCGGGAGGGCCTCCTACGAGCAGTACTTC
TRBJ2-5	NA	TRBV18	NA	14	CASSSTRDQETQYF	TGTGCCAGCTCATCAACCCGGGACCAAGAGACCCAGTACTTC
TRBJ2-3	once	TRBV9	TRBD2	16	CASSVDSGRIADTQYF	TGTGCCAGCAGCGTAGACAGCGGGAGAATCGCAGATACGCAGTATTTT
TRBJ1-1	NA	TRBV7-2	NA	12	CASSPDGTEAFF	TGTGCCAGCAGCCCCGATGGTACTGAAGCTTTCTTT
TRBJ2-7	NA	TRBV10-3	NA	9	CANYYEQYF	TGTGCCAATTACTACGAGCAGTACTTC
TRBJ1-1	NA	TRBV7-9	TRBD1	17	CASSLQGGRTIWTEAFF	TGTGCCAGCAGTTTACAGGGGGGGCGGACTATATGGACTGAAGCTTTCTTT
TRBJ2-1	NA	TRBV7-2	NA	16	CASSLAFTGAGYEQFF	TGTGCCAGCAGCTTAGCTTTCACTGGGGCTGGGTATGAGCAGTTCTTC
TRBJ1-1	few	TRBV7-3	NA	13	CASSLRTNTEAFF	TGTGCCAGCAGCCTTAGGACGAACACTGAAGCTTTCTTT
TRBJ2-2	NA	TRBV7-2	NA	14	CASSLQGAIGELFF	TGTGCCAGCAGCTTGCAAGGGGCGATCGGGGAGCTGTTTTTT
TRBJ1-2	NA	TRBV21-1	NA	15	CASSKDGAGHLRLTF	TGTGCCAGCAGCAAAGACGGAGCCGGACACCTTAGACTCACCTTC
TRBJ1-1	NA	TRBV5-1	NA	16	CASSLAKGSMNTEAFF	TGCGCCAGCAGCTTGGCCAAGGGTTCGATGAACACTGAAGCTTTCTTT
TRBJ1-1	NA	TRBV7-2	TRBD1	14	CASSPVSGGGGAFF	TGTGCCAGCAGCCCCGTTTCAGGGGGCGGGGGAGCTTTCTTT
TRBJ2-1	NA	TRBV19	TRBD2	17	CASSKGLAGVMYNEQFF	TGTGCCAGTAGTAAGGGTCTAGCGGGAGTTATGTACAATGAGCAGTTCTTC
TRBJ2-7	NA	TRBV7-9	NA	12	CASSFGPGEQYF	TGTGCCAGCAGCTTTGGACCCGGCGAGCAGTACTTC
TRBJ1-1	NA	TRBV18	NA	16	CASSTQGNYMNTEAFF	TGTGCCAGCTCAACGCAGGGGAACTACATGAACACTGAAGCTTTCTTT
TRBJ2-5	NA	TRBV20-1	NA	11	CSAPTGETQYF	TGCAGTGCTCCCACAGGGGAGACCCAGTACTTC
TRBJ1-2	NA	TRBV11-2	NA	14	CASSLDLQLAGYTF	TGTGCCAGCAGCTTAGACCTGCAGTTGGCGGGCTACACCTTC
TRBJ1-1	few	TRBV14	NA	14	CASSSLGRGTEAFF	TGTGCCAGCAGCTCACTCGGGAGGGGAACTGAAGCTTTCTTT
TRBJ2-3	NA	TRBV5-6	NA	13	CASRDSSTDTQYF	TGTGCCAGCAGAGACAGTTCCACAGATACGCAGTATTTT
TRBJ1-1	NA	TRBV5-4	NA	14	CASSPEARNTEAFF	TGTGCCAGCAGCCCGGAAGCCAGGAACACTGAAGCTTTCTTT
TRBJ2-4	NA	TRBV5-5	NA	14	CASSLVVPGDIQYF	TGTGCCAGCAGCCTTGTGGTCCCGGGGGACATTCAGTACTTC
TRBJ2-1	NA	TRBV7-2	TRBD2	16	CASSLGSSGRSNEQFF	TGTGCCAGCAGCTTAGGCTCTAGCGGGAGAAGCAATGAGCAGTTCTTC
TRBJ2-5	NA	TRBV29-1	NA	11	CSVETGETQYF	TGCAGCGTTGAAACAGGGGAGACCCAGTACTTC
TRBJ2-7	NA	TRBV6-1	TRBD2	17	CASSALGLAGGVGEQYF	TGTGCCAGCAGTGCTCTGGGACTAGCGGGAGGTGTGGGCGAGCAGTACTTC
TRBJ2-2	NA	TRBV30	NA	15	CAWSVRGRRTGELFF	TGTGCCTGGAGTGTACGTGGGAGGAGGACCGGGGAGCTGTTTTTT
TRBJ2-5	NA	TRBV11-3	NA	15	CASSPQGRGQETQYF	TGTGCCAGCAGTCCACAGGGTCGAGGGCAAGAGACCCAGTACTTC
TRBJ1-2	NA	TRBV30	NA	11	CAWSAPRGYTF	TGTGCCTGGAGCGCACCTAGGGGCTACACCTTC
TRBJ2-1	NA	TRBV11-2	NA	15	CASSLEGLPDNEQFF	TGTGCCAGCAGCTTAGAGGGACTCCCCGACAATGAGCAGTTCTTC
TRBJ2-2	NA	TRBV7-3	NA	13	CASSLSGLGELFF	TGTGCCAGCAGCTTATCAGGTTTAGGGGAGCTGTTTTTT
TRBJ1-5	NA	TRBV6-1	NA	13	CATQRYGEGPQHF	TGTGCCACCCAGCGATACGGAGAGGGGCCCCAGCATTTT
TRBJ2-2	NA	TRBV5-6	TRBD1	17	CASSSINRGRDTGELFF	TGTGCCAGCAGCTCAATCAACAGGGGGCGAGACACCGGGGAGCTGTTTTTT
TRBJ2-3	NA	TRBV4-1	TRBD2	19	CASSQDAGLGPRTTDTQYF	TGCGCCAGCAGCCAAGACGCGGGACTAGGCCCACGTACCACAGATACGCAGTATTTT
TRBJ2-1	NA	TRBV4-3	TRBD2	16	CASSQGRRDYVNEQFF	TGCGCCAGCAGCCAAGGTAGAAGGGACTACGTCAATGAGCAGTTCTTC
TRBJ2-3	NA	TRBV9	NA	13	CASSVVSSDTQYF	TGTGCCAGCAGCGTAGTTTCATCAGATACGCAGTATTTT
TRBJ2-7	few	TRBV6-6	NA	13	CATDRTGSYEQYF	TGTGCCACTGATCGGACGGGGTCCTACGAGCAGTACTTC
TRBJ2-2	once	TRBV27	NA	16	CASSLSQGGGVGELFF	TGTGCCAGCAGTTTATCGCAGGGTGGGGGCGTCGGGGAGCTGTTTTTT
TRBJ2-1	NA	TRBV19	TRBD2	14	CASSIGGLAAEQFF	TGTGCCAGTAGTATAGGAGGACTAGCGGCTGAGCAGTTCTTC
TRBJ2-7	NA	TRBV18	TRBD2	15	CASSPPGLAAYEQYF	TGTGCCAGCTCACCACCAGGACTAGCGGCTTACGAGCAGTACTTC
TRBJ1-2	NA	TRBV9	NA	14	CASSVVSVSDGYTF	TGTGCCAGCAGCGTAGTAAGTGTGTCGGATGGCTACACCTTC
TRBJ2-2	NA	TRBV7-2	NA	15	CASTETRGYTGELFF	TGTGCCAGCACCGAGACTAGGGGATATACCGGGGAGCTGTTTTTT
TRBJ2-5	few	TRBV7-8	NA	14	CASSLRRVQETQYF	TGTGCCAGCAGCTTGAGGAGAGTCCAAGAGACCCAGTACTTC
TRBJ2-1	NA	TRBV2	TRBD1	16	CASSLRGTGSSNEQFF	TGTGCCAGCAGCCTACGGGGGACAGGGAGTAGCAATGAGCAGTTCTTC
TRBJ1-5	once	TRBV10-1	NA	13	CASSESGRQPQHF	TGCGCCAGCAGTGAGTCGGGTAGGCAGCCCCAGCATTTT
TRBJ1-2	NA	TRBV11-3	TRBD1	13	CASSSWTGAGYTF	TGTGCCAGCAGCTCCTGGACAGGGGCCGGCTACACCTTC
TRBJ1-5	NA	TRBV5-8	NA	15	CASSFLGPLGQPQHF	TGTGCCAGCAGCTTTTTGGGGCCTCTAGGTCAGCCCCAGCATTTT
TRBJ2-7	NA	TRBV7-2	NA	12	CASSPPSHEQYF	TGTGCCAGCAGCCCCCCGAGCCACGAGCAGTACTTC
TRBJ2-3	NA	TRBV4-3	NA	14	CASSQDTGTDTQYF	TGCGCCAGCAGCCAAGACACCGGTACAGATACGCAGTATTTT
TRBJ2-2	NA	TRBV18	NA	16	CASSPDRPRGIGELFF	TGTGCCAGCTCACCAGATCGTCCCCGGGGCATCGGGGAGCTGTTTTTT
TRBJ1-2	NA	TRBV18	TRBD1	13	CASSEGQGRGYTF	TGTGCCAGCTCAGAGGGACAGGGAAGAGGCTACACCTTC
TRBJ2-4	NA	TRBV19	TRBD2	16	CASSSPGTSGRNIQYF	TGTGCCAGTAGTAGCCCAGGGACTAGCGGGAGAAACATTCAGTACTTC
TRBJ1-5	once	TRBV6-1	NA	16	CASSAQGMVDNQPQHF	TGTGCCAGCAGTGCTCAAGGAATGGTAGACAATCAGCCCCAGCATTTT
TRBJ1-4	NA	TRBV7-2	TRBD1	17	CASSPGGTGATNEKLFF	TGTGCCAGCAGCCCAGGGGGGACAGGGGCCACCAATGAAAAACTGTTTTTT
TRBJ2-1	NA	TRBV19	NA	14	CASSMLAGSNEQFF	TGTGCCAGTAGTATGCTAGCTGGATCGAATGAGCAGTTCTTC
TRBJ2-6	NA	TRBV19	NA	18	CASRRTGWDYSGANVLTF	TGTGCCAGTAGGCGGACAGGGTGGGACTACTCTGGGGCCAACGTCCTGACTTTC